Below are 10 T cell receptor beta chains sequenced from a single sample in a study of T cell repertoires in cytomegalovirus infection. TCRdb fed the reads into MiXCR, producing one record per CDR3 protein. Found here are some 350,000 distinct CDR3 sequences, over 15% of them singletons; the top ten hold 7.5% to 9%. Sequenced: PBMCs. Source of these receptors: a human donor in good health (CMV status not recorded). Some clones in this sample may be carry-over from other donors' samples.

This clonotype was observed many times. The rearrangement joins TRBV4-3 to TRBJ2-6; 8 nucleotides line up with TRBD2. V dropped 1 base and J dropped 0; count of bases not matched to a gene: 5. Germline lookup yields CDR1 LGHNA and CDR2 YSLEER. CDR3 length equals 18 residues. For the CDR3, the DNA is TGCGCCAGCAGCCAAGGAGTAGCGGGGAGCTCTGGGGCCAACGTCCTGACTTTC. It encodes CASSQGVAGSSGANVLTF.

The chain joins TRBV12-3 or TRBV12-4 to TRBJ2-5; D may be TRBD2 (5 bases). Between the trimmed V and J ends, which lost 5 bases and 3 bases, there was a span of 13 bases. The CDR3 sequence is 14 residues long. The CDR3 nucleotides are TGTGCCAGCAGTAACTTAAGGACTGAAGAGACCCAGTACTTC. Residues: CASSNLRTEETQYF.

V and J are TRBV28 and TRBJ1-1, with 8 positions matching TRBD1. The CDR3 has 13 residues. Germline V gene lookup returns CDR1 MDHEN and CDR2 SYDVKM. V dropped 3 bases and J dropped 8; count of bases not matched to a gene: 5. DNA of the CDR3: TGTGCCAGCAGTTTTCCGGGGGACAGGGAAGCTTTCTTT. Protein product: CASSFPGDREAFF.

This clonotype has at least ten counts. In DNA, the CDR3 is TGTGCCAGCGGGAGGGCCTCCTACAATGAGCAGTTCTTC. Translating it yields CASGRASYNEQFF. The chain recombines TRBV7-2 with TRBJ2-1, with 7 positions matching TRBD2. Germline V gene lookup returns CDR1 SGHTA and CDR2 FQGNSA. The CDR3 is 13 residues long. Trimming at V came to 8 bases and at J to 0 bases, leaving 1 base not matched to a gene.

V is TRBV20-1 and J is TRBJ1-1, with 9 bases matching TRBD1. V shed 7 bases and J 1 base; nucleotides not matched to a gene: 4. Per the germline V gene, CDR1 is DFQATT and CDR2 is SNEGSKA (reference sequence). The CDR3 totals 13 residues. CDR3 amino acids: CSEQDRGNTEAFF. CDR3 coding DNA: TGCAGTGAGCAGGACAGGGGGAACACTGAAGCTTTCTTT.

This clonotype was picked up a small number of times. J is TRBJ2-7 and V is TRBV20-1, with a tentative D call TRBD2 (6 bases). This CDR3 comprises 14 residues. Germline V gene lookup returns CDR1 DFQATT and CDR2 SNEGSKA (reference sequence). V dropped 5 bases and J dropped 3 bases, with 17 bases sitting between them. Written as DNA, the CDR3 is TGCAGTGCTCCCACGGCGGACGGGGGCTACGAGCAGTACTTC. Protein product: CSAPTADGGYEQYF.

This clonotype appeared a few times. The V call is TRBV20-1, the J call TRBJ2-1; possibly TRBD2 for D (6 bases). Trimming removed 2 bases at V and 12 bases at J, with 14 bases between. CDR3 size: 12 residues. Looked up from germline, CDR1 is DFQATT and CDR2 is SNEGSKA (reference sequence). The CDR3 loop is CSARSLSGGQFF. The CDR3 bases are TGCAGTGCTAGATCACTATCCGGGGGGCAGTTCTTC.

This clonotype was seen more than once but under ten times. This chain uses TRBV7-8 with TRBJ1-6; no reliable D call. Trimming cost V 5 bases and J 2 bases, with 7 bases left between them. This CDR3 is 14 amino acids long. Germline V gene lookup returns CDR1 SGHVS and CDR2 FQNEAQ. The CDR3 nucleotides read TGTGCCAGCAGCCCGACCGCCTATAATTCACCCCTCCACTTT. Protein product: CASSPTAYNSPLHF.

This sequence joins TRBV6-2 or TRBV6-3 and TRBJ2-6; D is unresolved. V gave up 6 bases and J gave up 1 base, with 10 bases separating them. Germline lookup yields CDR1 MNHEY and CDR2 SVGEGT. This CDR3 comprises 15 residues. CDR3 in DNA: TGTGCCAGCAGCGATTGGGTGTCTGGGGCCAACGTCCTGACTTTC. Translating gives CASSDWVSGANVLTF.

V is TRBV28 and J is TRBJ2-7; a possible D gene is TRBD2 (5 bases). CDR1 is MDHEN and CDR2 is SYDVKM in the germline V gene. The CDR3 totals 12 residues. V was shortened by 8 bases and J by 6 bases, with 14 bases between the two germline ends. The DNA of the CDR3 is TGTGCCAGCGGGGAGAGCCGGCTCGAGCAGTACTTC. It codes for CASGESRLEQYF.